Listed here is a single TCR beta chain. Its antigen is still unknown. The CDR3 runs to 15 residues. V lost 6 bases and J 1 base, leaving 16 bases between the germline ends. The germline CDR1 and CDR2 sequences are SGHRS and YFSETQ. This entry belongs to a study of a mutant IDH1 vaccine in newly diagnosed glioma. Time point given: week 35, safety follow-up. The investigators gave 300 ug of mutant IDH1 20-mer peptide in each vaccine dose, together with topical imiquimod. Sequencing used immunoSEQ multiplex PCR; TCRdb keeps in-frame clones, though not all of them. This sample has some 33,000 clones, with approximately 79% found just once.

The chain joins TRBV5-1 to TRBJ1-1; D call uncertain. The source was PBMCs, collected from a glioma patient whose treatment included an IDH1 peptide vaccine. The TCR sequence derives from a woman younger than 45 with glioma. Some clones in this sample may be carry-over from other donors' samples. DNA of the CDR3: TGCGCCAGCATGGGCAGGCCCGATCCGAACACTGAAGCTTTCTTT. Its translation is CASMGRPDPNTEAFF.